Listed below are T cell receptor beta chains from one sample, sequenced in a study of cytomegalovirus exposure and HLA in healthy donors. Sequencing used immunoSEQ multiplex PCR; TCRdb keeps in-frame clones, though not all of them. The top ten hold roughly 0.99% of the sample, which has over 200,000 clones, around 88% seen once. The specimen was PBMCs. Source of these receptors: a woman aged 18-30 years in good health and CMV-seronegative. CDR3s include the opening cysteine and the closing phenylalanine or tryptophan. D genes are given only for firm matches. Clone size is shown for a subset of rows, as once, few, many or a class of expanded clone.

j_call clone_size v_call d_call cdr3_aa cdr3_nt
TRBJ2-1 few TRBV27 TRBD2 CASSSRTSGSGNYNEQFF TGTGCCAGCAGTTCGCGGACTAGCGGGAGTGGGAACTACAATGAGCAGTTCTTC
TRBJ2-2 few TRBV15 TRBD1 CATSRDRDSLTGELFF TGTGCCACCAGCAGAGATCGGGACAGTCTCACCGGGGAGCTGTTTTTT
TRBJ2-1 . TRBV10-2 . CASSDVGGEQFF TGCGCCAGCAGTGATGTCGGCGGTGAGCAGTTCTTC
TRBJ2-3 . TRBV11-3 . CASSAGRSYTQYF TGTGCCAGCAGCGCAGGGAGGTCATATACGCAGTATTTT
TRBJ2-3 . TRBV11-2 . CASRKTGSTDTQYF TGTGCCAGCAGGAAGACAGGTAGCACAGATACGCAGTATTTT
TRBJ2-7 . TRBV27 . CASSLTGRFYEQYF TGTGCCAGCAGCCTCACAGGAAGGTTCTACGAGCAGTACTTC
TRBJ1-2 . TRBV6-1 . CASSGDYDYGYTF TGTGCCAGCAGCGGAGATTATGACTATGGCTACACCTTC
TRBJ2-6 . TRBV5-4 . CATETVSGANVLTF TGTGCCACCGAGACAGTTTCTGGGGCCAACGTCCTGACTTTC
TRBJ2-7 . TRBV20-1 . CSTLQVDEQYF TGCAGTACCTTACAGGTAGACGAGCAGTACTTC
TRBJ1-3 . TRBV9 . CASRGGVTGNTIYF TGTGCCAGCAGGGGGGGAGTTACCGGAAACACCATATATTTT
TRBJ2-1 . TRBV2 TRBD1 CASSQGGPIYNEQFF TGTGCCAGCAGTCAAGGGGGCCCCATTTACAATGAGCAGTTCTTC
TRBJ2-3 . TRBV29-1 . CSVAARMGPDTQYF TGCAGCGTTGCCGCTAGGATGGGTCCAGATACGCAGTATTTT
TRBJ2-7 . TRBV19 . CASSAAGPFHEQYF TGTGCCAGTAGTGCAGCGGGCCCTTTCCACGAGCAGTACTTC
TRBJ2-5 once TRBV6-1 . CASSLRPERGETQYF TGTGCCAGCAGTCTACGACCAGAACGGGGGGAGACCCAGTACTTC
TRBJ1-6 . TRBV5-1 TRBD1 CASRPDRVNSPLHF TGCGCCAGCAGACCTGACAGGGTCAATTCACCCCTCCACTTT
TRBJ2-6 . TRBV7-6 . CASSLAGGGGANVLTF TGTGCCAGCAGCTTAGCGGGGGGAGGTGGGGCCAACGTCCTGACTTTC
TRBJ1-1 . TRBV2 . CASILGLGGGLTEAFF TGTGCCAGCATATTAGGGTTAGGCGGTGGACTTACTGAAGCTTTCTTT
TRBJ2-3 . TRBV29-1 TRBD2 CSVEAGLAFGTDTQYF TGCAGCGTTGAAGCGGGACTAGCGTTCGGCACAGATACGCAGTATTTT